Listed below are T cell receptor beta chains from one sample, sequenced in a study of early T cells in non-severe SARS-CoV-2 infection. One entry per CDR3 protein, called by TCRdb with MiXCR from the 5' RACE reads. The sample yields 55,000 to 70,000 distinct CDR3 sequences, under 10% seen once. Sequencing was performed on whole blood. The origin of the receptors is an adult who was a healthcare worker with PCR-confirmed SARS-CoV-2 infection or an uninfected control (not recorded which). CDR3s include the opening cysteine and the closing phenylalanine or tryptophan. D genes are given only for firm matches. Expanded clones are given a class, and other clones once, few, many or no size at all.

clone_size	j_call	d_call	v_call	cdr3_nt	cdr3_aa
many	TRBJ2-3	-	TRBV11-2	TGTGCCAGCAGCTTATGGTTCGGGACCGGCACAGATACGCAGTATTTT	CASSLWFGTGTDTQYF
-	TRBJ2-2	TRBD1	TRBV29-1	TGCAGCGTTATAAACCGGGACAGGGCCAACACCGGGGAGCTGTTTTTT	CSVINRDRANTGELFF
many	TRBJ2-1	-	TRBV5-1	TGCGCCAGCAGCTTGTCCCCACTAGTTTCCTCCTACAATGAGCAGTTCTTC	CASSLSPLVSSYNEQFF
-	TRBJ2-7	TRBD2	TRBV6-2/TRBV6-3	TGTGCCAGCAGCGGTAGCGGGAGAGGGTTCGAGCAGTACTTC	CASSGSGRGFEQYF
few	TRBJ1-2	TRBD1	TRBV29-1	TGCAGCGCTGGGACAGACTATGGCTACACCTTC	CSAGTDYGYTF
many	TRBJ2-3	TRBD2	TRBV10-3	TGTGCCATCCGGACTAGCGGGGACACAGATACGCAGTATTTT	CAIRTSGDTDTQYF
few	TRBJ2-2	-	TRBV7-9	TGTGCCAGCAGCCCCCCGCGCGGGGGCTACACCGGGGAGCTGTTTTTT	CASSPPRGGYTGELFF
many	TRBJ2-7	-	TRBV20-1	TGCAGTGCTAGAGGCCTCTCAAGAAACTCCTACGAGCAGTACTTC	CSARGLSRNSYEQYF
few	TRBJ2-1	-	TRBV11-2	TGTGCCAGCAGCTTGACTCGTCAGGGGGAGCAGTTCTTC	CASSLTRQGEQFF
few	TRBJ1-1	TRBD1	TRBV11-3	TGTGCCAGCAGGAGGATCGGACAGGGAGGAGCTTTCTTT	CASRRIGQGGAFF